Shown below are 12 T cell receptor beta chains from a single sample sequenced in a study of ipilimumab plus nivolumab after autologous stem cell transplantation. Profiled with immunoSEQ multiplex PCR; TCRdb holds only in-frame clones, not every one. The sample includes 20,000 to 25,000 clones, just over 75% of them seen just once. The specimen was PBMCs, collected in a trial of ipilimumab plus nivolumab as post-transplant consolidation. These receptors were collected from a male donor with diffuse large B-cell lymphoma.

This clone was counted once. The chain employs TRBV6-4 and TRBJ2-3; the D is unclear. With 6 bases removed from V and 5 bases from J, the gap between germline ends came to 18 bases. The CDR3 has 15 amino acids. Looked up from germline, CDR1 is MRHNA and CDR2 is SNTAGT. The CDR3 DNA reads TGTGCCAGCAGCCAGAACGCAGGTTTGGGAGATACGCAGTATTTT. Translation gives CASSQNAGLGDTQYF.

The chain joins TRBV5-6 to TRBJ1-2; 8 bases are a match to TRBD1. The CDR3 length is 16 residues. Losses at the gene ends were 4 bases for V and 7 bases for J; bases not matched to a gene: 15. Germline values: CDR1 SGHDT, CDR2 YYEEEE. The CDR3 loop is CASSPGGGRGLVGYTF. The DNA of the CDR3 is TGTGCCAGCAGCCCCGGGGGGGGCAGGGGGCTTGTTGGCTACACCTTC.

The chain employs TRBV7-8 and TRBJ1-2; perhaps TRBD1 as D (6 bases). The germline CDR1 and CDR2 sequences are SGHVS and FQNEAQ. There are 17 residues in the CDR3. V lost 2 bases to trimming and J lost 0 bases, with 16 bases between them. The CDR3 nucleotides are TGTGCCAGCAGCTTATTGGCAGGGGATACCTCTAACTATGGCTACACCTTC. It codes for CASSLLAGDTSNYGYTF.

The chain carries TRBV5-1 and TRBJ1-2; 10 bases align to TRBD1. The CDR3 consists of 13 residues. CDR1 and CDR2 (germline): SGHRS, YFSETQ. J lost 3 bases, V lost 4 bases, and 0 bases had no gene match. This chain's CDR3 is CASSGQGDYGYTF. As DNA, the CDR3 is TGCGCCAGCAGCGGACAGGGGGACTATGGCTACACCTTC.

V and J are TRBV28 and TRBJ1-4, with TRBD1 matching 7 bases. Germline V gene lookup returns CDR1 MDHEN and CDR2 SYDVKM. V lost 7 bases and J lost 8; bases outside the gene matches: 13. The CDR3 runs 15 residues. The CDR3 here is CASTPKRDSYEKLFF. The CDR3 nucleotides are TGTGCCAGCACCCCCAAGAGGGACAGTTACGAAAAACTGTTTTTT.

The chain couples TRBV2 to TRBJ2-7; 7 nucleotides line up with TRBD2. Germline-derived CDR1 and CDR2 are SNHLY and FYNNEI. The trim removed 0 bases at V and 0 bases at J, leaving 2 bases unmatched. The CDR3 sequence is 15 residues long. In nucleotides, the CDR3 is TGTGCCAGCAGTGAAGCCTCTAGCGGCTCCTACGAGCAGTACTTC. It codes for CASSEASSGSYEQYF.

The chain joins TRBV6-6 to TRBJ1-1; D call uncertain. V was shortened by 5 bases and J by 9 bases, with 4 bases between the two germline ends. Germline assignment: CDR1 MNHNY and CDR2 SVGAGI (reference sequence). The CDR3 runs 9 residues. The CDR3 region has the DNA TGTGCCAGCAGTCCCCAAGCTTTCTTT. It codes for CASSPQAFF.

The chain is built from TRBV6-7 and TRBJ1-6; perhaps TRBD1 as D (5 bases). TRBV6-7 is an ORF for which the function is uncertain. V was shortened by 0 bases and J by 7 bases, with 16 bases between the two germline ends. The CDR3 runs to 17 residues. CDR3: CASSYSFCGTANSPLHF. DNA of the CDR3: TGTGCCAGCAGTTACTCGTTCTGTGGGACCGCGAATTCACCCCTCCACTTT.

The V call is TRBV6-1, the J call TRBJ2-5; no firm D call. Germline V gene data show CDR1 as MNHNS and CDR2 as SASEGT. CDR3 length equals 14 residues. V was pared by 6 bases and J by 0 bases, with 11 bases between. CDR3 protein: CASSALGDQETQYF. CDR3 DNA sequence: TGTGCCAGCAGCGCGCTTGGAGACCAAGAGACCCAGTACTTC.

The V call is TRBV7-9, the J call TRBJ1-4, with 7 bases that match TRBD1. With 5 bases clipped from V and 3 bases from J, the junction kept 3 bases outside the gene matches. This CDR3 is built from 14 residues. Per germline, CDR1 SEHNR and CDR2 FQNEAQ (reference sequence). The CDR3 loop reads CASSIGTANEKLFF. The CDR3 DNA follows: TGTGCCAGCAGCATCGGGACAGCTAATGAAAAACTGTTTTTT.

The chain links TRBV11-2 to TRBJ1-6; D is uncertain. From germline, CDR1 is SGHAT and CDR2 FQNNGV. Trimming shortened V by 0 bases and J by 11 bases, and 8 bases separated the two germline ends. This CDR3 comprises 13 residues. The CDR3 DNA follows: TGTGCCAGCAGCTTAGAAGGACGGACACCCCTCCACTTT. Translation: CASSLEGRTPLHF.

This clone was detected only once. V usage is TRBV5-1 and J usage is TRBJ2-7; D call uncertain. The CDR3 extends over 14 amino acids. In germline, CDR1 is SGHRS, CDR2 YFSETQ. Trimming took 5 bases from V and 0 from J, leaving 12 bases between them. CDR3 region: CASRGTVTSYEQYF. The CDR3 DNA sequence: TGCGCCAGCAGGGGTACGGTGACCTCCTACGAGCAGTACTTC.